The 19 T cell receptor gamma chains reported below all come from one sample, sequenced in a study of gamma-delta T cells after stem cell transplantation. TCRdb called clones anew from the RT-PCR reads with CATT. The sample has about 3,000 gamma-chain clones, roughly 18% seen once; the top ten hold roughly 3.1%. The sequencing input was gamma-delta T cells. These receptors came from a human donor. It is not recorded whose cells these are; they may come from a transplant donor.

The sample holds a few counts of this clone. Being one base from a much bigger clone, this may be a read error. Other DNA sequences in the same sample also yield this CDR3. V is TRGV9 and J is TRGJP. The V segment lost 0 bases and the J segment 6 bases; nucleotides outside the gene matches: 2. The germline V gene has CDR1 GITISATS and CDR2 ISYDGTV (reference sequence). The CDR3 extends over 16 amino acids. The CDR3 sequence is CALWEVRELGKKIKVF. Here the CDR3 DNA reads TGTGCCTTGTGGGAGGTGCGAGAGTTGGGCAAAAAAATCAAGGTATTT.

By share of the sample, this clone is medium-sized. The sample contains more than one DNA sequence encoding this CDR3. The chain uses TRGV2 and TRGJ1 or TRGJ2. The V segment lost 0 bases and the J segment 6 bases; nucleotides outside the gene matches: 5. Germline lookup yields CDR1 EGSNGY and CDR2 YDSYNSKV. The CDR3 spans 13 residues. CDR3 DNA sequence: TGTGCCACCTGGGACGGGCCAGGTTATAAGAAACTCTTT. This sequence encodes CATWDGPGYKKLF.

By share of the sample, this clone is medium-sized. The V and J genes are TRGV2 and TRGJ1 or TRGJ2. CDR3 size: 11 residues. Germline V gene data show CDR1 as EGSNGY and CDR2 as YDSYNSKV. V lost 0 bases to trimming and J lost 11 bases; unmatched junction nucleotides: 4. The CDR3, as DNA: TGTGCCACCTGGGACGGGCCAGAGAAACTCTTT. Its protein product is CATWDGPEKLF.

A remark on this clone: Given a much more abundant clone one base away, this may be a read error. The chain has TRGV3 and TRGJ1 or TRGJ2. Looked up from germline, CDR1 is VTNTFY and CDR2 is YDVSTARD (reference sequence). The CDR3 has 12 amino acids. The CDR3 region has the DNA TGTGCCACCTGGGCCTCTTATTATCAGAAACTCTTT. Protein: CATWASYYQKLF.

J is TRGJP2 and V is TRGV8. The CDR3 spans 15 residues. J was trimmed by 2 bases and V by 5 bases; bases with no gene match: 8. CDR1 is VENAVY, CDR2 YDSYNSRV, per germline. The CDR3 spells CATWAAGSSDWIKTF. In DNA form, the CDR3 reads TGTGCCACCTGGGCCGCTGGCAGTAGTGATTGGATCAAGACGTTT.

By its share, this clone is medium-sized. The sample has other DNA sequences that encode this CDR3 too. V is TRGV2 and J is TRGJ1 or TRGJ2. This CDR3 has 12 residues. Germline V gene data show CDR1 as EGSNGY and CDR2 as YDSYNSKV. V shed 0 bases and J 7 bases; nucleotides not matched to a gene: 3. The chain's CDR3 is CATWDGPYKKLF. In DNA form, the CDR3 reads TGTGCCACCTGGGACGGGCCCTATAAGAAACTCTTT.

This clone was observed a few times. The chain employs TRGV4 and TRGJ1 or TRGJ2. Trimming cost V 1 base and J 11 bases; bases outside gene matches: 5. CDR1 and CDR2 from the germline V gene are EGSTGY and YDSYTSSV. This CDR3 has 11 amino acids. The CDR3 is CATWDGGEKLF. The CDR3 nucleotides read TGTGCCACCTGGGATGGCGGGGAGAAACTCTTT.

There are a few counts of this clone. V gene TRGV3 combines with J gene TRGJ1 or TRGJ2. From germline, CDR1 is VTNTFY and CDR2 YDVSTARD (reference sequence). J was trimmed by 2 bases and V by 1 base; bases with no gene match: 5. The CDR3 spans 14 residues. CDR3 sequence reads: CATWDSPHYYKKLF. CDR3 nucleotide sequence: TGTGCCACCTGGGACAGTCCCCATTATTATAAGAAACTCTTT.

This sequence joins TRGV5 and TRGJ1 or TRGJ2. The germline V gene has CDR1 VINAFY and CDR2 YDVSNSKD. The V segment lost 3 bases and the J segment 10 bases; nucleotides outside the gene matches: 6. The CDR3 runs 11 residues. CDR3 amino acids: CATWDDGKKLF. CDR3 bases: TGTGCCACCTGGGACGATGGGAAGAAACTCTTT.

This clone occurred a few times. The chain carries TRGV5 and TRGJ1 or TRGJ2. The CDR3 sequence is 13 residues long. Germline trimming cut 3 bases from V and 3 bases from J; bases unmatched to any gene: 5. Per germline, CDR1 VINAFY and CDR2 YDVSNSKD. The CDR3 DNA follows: TGTGCCACCTGGGACGATTTTTATTATAAGAAACTCTTT. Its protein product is CATWDDFYYKKLF.

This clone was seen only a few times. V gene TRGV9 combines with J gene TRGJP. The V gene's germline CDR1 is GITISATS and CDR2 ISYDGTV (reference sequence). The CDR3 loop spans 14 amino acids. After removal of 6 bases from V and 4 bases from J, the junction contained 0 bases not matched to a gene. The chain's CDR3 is CALWQELGKKIKVF. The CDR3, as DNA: TGTGCCTTGTGGCAAGAGTTGGGCAAAAAAATCAAGGTATTT.

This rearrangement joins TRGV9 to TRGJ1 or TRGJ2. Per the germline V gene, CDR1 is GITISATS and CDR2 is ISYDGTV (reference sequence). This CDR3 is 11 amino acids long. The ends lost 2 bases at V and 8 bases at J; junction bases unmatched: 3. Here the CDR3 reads CALWEAHKKLF. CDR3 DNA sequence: TGTGCCTTGTGGGAGGCCCATAAGAAACTCTTT.

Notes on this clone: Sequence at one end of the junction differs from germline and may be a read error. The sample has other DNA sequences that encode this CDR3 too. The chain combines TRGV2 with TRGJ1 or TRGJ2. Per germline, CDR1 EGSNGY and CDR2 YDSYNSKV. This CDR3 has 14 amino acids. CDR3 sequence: CATWDGRNYYKKLF. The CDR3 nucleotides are TGTGCCACCTGGGACGGACGGAATTATTATAAGAAACTATTT.

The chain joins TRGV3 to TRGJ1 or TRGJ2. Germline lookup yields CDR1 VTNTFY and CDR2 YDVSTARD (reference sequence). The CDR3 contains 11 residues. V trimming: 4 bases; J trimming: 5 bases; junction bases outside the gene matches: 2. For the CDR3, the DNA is TGTGCCACCTGGGATCATTATAAGAAACTCTTT. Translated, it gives CATWDHYKKLF.

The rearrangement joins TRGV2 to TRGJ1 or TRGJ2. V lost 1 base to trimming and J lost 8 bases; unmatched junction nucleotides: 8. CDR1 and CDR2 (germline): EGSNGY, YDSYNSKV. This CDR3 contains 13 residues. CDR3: CATWDGTQDKKLF. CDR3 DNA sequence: TGTGCCACCTGGGACGGAACCCAAGATAAGAAACTCTTT.

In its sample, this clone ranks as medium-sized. DNA for the CDR3: TGTGCCTTGTGGGTCCTTTATTATAAGAAACTCTTT. This translates into CALWVLYYKKLF. The rearrangement joins TRGV9 to TRGJ1 or TRGJ2. Unmatched junction bases numbered 4, after V lost 5 bases and J lost 3 bases. CDR3 length: 12 residues. CDR1 is GITISATS and CDR2 is ISYDGTV in the germline V gene (reference sequence).

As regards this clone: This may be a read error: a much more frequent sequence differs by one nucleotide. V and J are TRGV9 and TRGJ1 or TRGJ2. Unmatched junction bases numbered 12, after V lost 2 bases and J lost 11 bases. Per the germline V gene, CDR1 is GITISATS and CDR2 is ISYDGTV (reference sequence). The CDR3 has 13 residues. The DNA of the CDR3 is TGTGCCTTGTGGGAGGCGCTCCTCTACCAGAAACTCTTT. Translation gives CALWEALLYQKLF.

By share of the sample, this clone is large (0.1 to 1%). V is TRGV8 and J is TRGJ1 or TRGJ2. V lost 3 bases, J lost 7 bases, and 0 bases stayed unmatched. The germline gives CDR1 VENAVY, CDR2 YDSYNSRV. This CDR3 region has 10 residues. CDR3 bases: TGTGCCACCTGGGATTATAAGAAACTCTTT. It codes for CATWDYKKLF.

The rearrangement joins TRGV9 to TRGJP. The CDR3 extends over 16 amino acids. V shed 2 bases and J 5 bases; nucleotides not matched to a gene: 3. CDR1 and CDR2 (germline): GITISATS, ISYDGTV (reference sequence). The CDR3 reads CALWEAKELGKKIKVF. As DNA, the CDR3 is TGTGCCTTGTGGGAGGCTAAAGAGTTGGGCAAAAAAATCAAGGTATTT.